This TCR beta chain comes out of a study of technical replicates of blood from a few donors. Profiled with immunoSEQ multiplex PCR; TCRdb holds only in-frame clones, not every one. Of some 70,000 clones in the sample, almost 95% were seen once. This CDR3 has 13 residues. V was pared by 4 bases and J by 5 bases, with 3 bases of the junction left unmatched. CDR1 is SGHTA, CDR2 FQGTGA, per germline. Sample: T cells isolated from PBMCs. This TCR was recovered from a human donor in good health. The chain uses TRBV7-3 and TRBJ2-7; TRBD1 matches at 9 bases. The CDR3 DNA reads as TGTGCCAGCAGCTCCACAGGGGGCAACGAGCAGTACTTC. Translating it yields CASSSTGGNEQYF.